This TCR beta chain was obtained from a study of T cell changes during pregnancy in multiple sclerosis. The protocol was immunoSEQ multiplex PCR, while the TCRdb copy is restricted to in-frame clones and leaves out a portion. Of approximately 89,000 clones listed, over 85% are singletons. The CDR3 totals 17 residues. The V gene's germline CDR1 is LNHDA and CDR2 SQIVND (reference sequence). The trim removed 0 bases at V and 4 bases at J, leaving 11 bases unmatched. This chain connects TRBV19 to TRBJ1-1, with TRBD1 matching 7 bases. The sequencing used peripheral blood, collected after pregnancy. The origin of this receptor is a female donor in good health, enrolled as a control in a pregnancy study. The chain's CDR3 is CASSIEKTDRVFTEAFF. For the CDR3, the DNA is TGTGCCAGTAGTATAGAGAAAACAGACAGGGTGTTCACTGAAGCTTTCTTT. Based on the CDR3 plus reference TRBV19 and TRBJ1-1, the full variable domain is DGGITQSPKYLFRKEGQNVTLSCEQNLNHDAMYWYRQDPGQGLRLIYYSQIVNDFQKGDIAEGYSVSREKKESFPLTVTSAQKNPTAFYLCASSIEKTDRVFTEAFFGQGTRLTVV.